This T cell receptor (beta chain) was captured in a study of cytotoxic CD8 clonotypes in ibrutinib-treated CLL. Overall study context: The taking of response samples occurred after a median around 11 months of treatment, with a range of 6 to 36.

Comments on this clone: Antigen specificity is unknown.

Generated by immunoSEQ multiplex PCR, the TCRdb table keeps only in-frame clones and is missing some. The sample has some 300,000 clones; 80% are singletons. CDR1 and CDR2 (germline): MDHEN, SYDVKM. The CDR3 length is 12 residues. The germline V and J ends were trimmed by 3 bases and 7 bases, with 9 bases remaining between them. Whole-study findings and limits: Circulating CD8+ T-cell counts were tracked by baseline clonality, which exceeded that of age-matched healthy donors.

The V gene is TRBV28, the J gene TRBJ1-2; D possibly corresponds to TRBD1 (6 bases). Sequenced here: PBMCs, sampled before ibrutinib treatment. This clonotype originated in a human donor with chronic lymphocytic leukemia. Here the CDR3 reads CASSFQGSGYTF. The CDR3 DNA reads as TGTGCCAGCAGTTTTCAGGGGTCTGGCTACACCTTC.